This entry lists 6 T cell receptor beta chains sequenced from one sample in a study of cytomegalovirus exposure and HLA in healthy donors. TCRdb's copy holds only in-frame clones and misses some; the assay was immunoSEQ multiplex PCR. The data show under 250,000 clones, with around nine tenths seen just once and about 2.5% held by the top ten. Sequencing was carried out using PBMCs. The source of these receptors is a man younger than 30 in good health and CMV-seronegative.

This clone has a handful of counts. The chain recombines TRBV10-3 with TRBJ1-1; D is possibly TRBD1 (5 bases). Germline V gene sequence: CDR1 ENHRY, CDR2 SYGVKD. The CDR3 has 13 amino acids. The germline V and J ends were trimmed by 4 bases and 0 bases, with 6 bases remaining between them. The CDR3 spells CAISAQVNTEAFF. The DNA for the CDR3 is TGTGCCATCAGTGCACAGGTGAACACTGAAGCTTTCTTT.

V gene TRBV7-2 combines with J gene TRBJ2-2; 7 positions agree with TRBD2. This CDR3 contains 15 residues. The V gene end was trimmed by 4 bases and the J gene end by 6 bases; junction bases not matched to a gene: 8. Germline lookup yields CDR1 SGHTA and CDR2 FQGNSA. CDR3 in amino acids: CASSSDRLAPGELFF. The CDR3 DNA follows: TGTGCCAGCAGCTCAGATCGACTAGCCCCCGGGGAGCTGTTTTTT.

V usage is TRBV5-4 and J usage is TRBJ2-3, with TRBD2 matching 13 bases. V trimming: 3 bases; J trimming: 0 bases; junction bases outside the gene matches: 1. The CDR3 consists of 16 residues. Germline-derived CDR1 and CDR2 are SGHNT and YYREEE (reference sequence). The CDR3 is CASSWGLAGSTDTQYF. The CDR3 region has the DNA TGTGCCAGCAGCTGGGGACTAGCGGGGAGCACAGATACGCAGTATTTT. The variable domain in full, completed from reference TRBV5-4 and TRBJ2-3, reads ETGVTQSPTHLIKTRGQQVTLRCSSQSGHNTVSWYQQALGQGPQFIFQYYREEENGRGNFPPRFSGLQFPNYSSELNVNALELDDSALYLCASSWGLAGSTDTQYFGPGTRLTVL.

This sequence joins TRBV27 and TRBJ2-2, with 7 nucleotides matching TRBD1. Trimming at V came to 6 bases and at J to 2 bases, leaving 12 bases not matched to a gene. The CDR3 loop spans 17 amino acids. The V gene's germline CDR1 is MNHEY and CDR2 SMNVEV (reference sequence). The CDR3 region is CASRRQGKTFNTGELFF. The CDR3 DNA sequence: TGTGCCAGCAGGCGACAGGGAAAGACTTTTAACACCGGGGAGCTGTTTTTT.

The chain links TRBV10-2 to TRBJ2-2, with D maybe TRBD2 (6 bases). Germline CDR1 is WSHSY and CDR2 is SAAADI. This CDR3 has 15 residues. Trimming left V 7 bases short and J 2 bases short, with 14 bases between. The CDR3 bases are TGCGCCAGCAAATTTGGCGGGGTAAACACCGGGGAGCTGTTTTTT. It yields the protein CASKFGGVNTGELFF.

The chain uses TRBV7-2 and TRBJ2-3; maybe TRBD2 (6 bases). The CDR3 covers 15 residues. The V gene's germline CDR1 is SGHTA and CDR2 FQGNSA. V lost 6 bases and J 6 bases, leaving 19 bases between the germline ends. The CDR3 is CASSLARTGGDTQYF. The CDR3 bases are TGTGCCAGCAGTCTAGCGAGAACTGGGGGTGATACGCAGTATTTT. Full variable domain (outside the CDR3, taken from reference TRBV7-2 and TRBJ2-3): GAGVSQSPSNKVTEKGKDVELRCDPISGHTALYWYRQSLGQGLEFLIYFQGNSAPDKSGLPSDRFSAERTGGSVSTLTIQRTQQEDSAVYLCASSLARTGGDTQYFGPGTRLTVL.